This TCR beta chain was identified during a study of cytomegalovirus exposure and HLA in healthy donors. The study's findings and limits: What was likely a sequencing artifact was a cluster of highly shared sequence variants. Altogether, 164 TCR beta chains were recorded as cytomegalovirus-associated. HLA alleles showed associations with approximately 15,000 TCR beta sequences in a later analysis, at a 0.05 false discovery rate.

Primers: 60 Vbeta forward and 13 Jbeta reverse. Authors' analysis steps: Some 9.9 million shared chains were among roughly 81 million unique TCR beta chains counted in a later analysis. The data were produced by immunoSEQ multiplex PCR, yet TCRdb's version contains in-frame clones alone and is incomplete. The V and J calls and clone size were taken over from that table, and D and trimming were inferred from the DNA. The profile shows about 92,000 clones, roughly 80% of them singletons. The V gene's germline CDR1 is MNHEY and CDR2 SVGAGI. The CDR3 length is 13 residues. Deletions cut 3 bases from V and 5 bases from J, with 10 bases between. Notes on this clone: The antigen is undetermined.

The sequenced sample consisted of PBMCs. The receptor was isolated from a girl between 2 and 10 years old in good health and CMV-seropositive. The V call is TRBV6-5, the J call TRBJ1-2, with D uncertain. CDR3 sequence: CASSYETGYGYTF. CDR3 coding DNA: TGTGCCAGCAGTTATGAAACCGGTTATGGCTACACCTTC.